A selection of T cell receptor beta chains follows, all from one sample in a study of blood T cell repertoires in COVID-19. Sequencing was performed with immunoSEQ multiplex PCR; in TCRdb, only in-frame clones are kept and a portion is missing. The data show about 150,000 clones, with approximately 92% seen just once and more than 14% held by the top ten. The specimen was peripheral blood. The source is a woman in her thirties or forties with acute or convalescent COVID-19. Each CDR3 is given with its conserved first and last residue.

v_gene,j_gene,CDR3aa
TRBV7-9,TRBJ1-6,CASSLMGQGSPLHF
TRBV19,TRBJ2-2,CASSIQGTGELFF
TRBV5-1,TRBJ2-3,CASSLGLAGVSTDTQYF
TRBV7-9,TRBJ1-6,CASSFARGSSPLHF
TRBV18,TRBJ2-1,CASSPAEGYNEQFF
TRBV6-1,TRBJ2-2,CASSEMAGMAGELFF
TRBV28,TRBJ1-5,CASSLTGFWQPQHF
TRBV2,TRBJ2-5,CASRFGIRETQYF
TRBV24-1,TRBJ2-1,CATSDPGYGQFF
TRBV5-1,TRBJ1-2,CASSFEGAGYTF
TRBV5-1,TRBJ1-6,CASSLGDGTSSYNSPLHF
TRBV5-1,TRBJ2-2,CASSDGTEASNTGELFF
TRBV2,TRBJ2-4,CASKGGSESKNIQYF
TRBV9,TRBJ2-3,CASSLASGGSTDTQYF
TRBV27,TRBJ1-6,CASTSRVRGGDSPLHF
TRBV6-6,TRBJ1-1,CASSRSIRIIPPTDTEAFF
TRBV18,TRBJ2-7,CASSPPTGTYEQYF
TRBV3-1/TRBV3-2,TRBJ1-2,CASSQAYVSGGEDGYTF
TRBV18,TRBJ2-7,CASSPPARNEQYF
TRBV7-3,TRBJ2-2,CASSFTREVTGELFF
TRBV9,TRBJ1-4,CASSVDSQSNEKLFF
TRBV19,TRBJ2-1,CASRGGNEQFF
TRBV4-1,TRBJ2-4,CASSQLPPSGGKNIQYF
TRBV10-2,TRBJ2-7,CASSEFLPRYF
TRBV5-6,TRBJ1-6,CASSFGTGHNSPLHF
TRBV18,TRBJ2-7,CASSPVGGQGRSYEQYF
TRBV19,TRBJ1-3,CASSGRVPYSGNTIYF
TRBV3-1/TRBV3-2,TRBJ1-2,CASSPLAGNYGYTF
TRBV5-8,TRBJ2-1,CASSFRGAVEQFF
TRBV5-1,TRBJ2-2,CASSLSGRSNTGELFF
TRBV28,TRBJ2-1,CASSALDRNNEQFF
TRBV9,TRBJ2-7,CASSRGAGDSYEQYF
TRBV2,TRBJ1-1,CASSESGGPHTEAFF
TRBV19,TRBJ2-7,CASSIGGLESSYEQYF
TRBV11-2,TRBJ1-1,CASSSVGHLSFF
TRBV11-2,TRBJ1-4,CASSFTRGWGEKLFF
TRBV27,TRBJ1-1,CASSPRQGSHQNTEAFF
TRBV7-9,TRBJ2-2,CASSFIRGALIGELFF
TRBV20-1,TRBJ1-5,CSASTGTQPQHF
TRBV18,TRBJ1-6,CASSQQGYNSPLHF
TRBV7-2,TRBJ1-1,CASSLEGHNTEAFF
TRBV30,TRBJ1-3,CAWTRGSGNTIYF
TRBV2,TRBJ1-6,CASSRAGRQGWSYNSPLHF
TRBV5-6,TRBJ2-7,CASSLGDRAYEQYF
TRBV7-3,TRBJ2-1,CASSLTGGLNNEQFF
TRBV29-1,TRBJ1-2,CSVERGGNGYTF
TRBV19,TRBJ2-7,CASSQTGTNYEQYF
TRBV7-9,TRBJ1-2,CASRPDRGMFGYTF
TRBV10-3,TRBJ2-1,CAISEGSGGSYNEQFF
TRBV12-5,TRBJ2-2,CASAPTGLQNTGELFF
TRBV12-1,TRBJ2-7,CASSSRDKAYEQYF
TRBV28,TRBJ1-5,CASSPKHDRGRGQPQHF
TRBV28,TRBJ1-6,CASSFVNSPLHF